These 12 T cell receptor beta chains were all obtained from the same sample, sequenced in a study of Graves' ophthalmopathy and Graves' hyperthyroidism. Beta-chain TCR CDR3 regions were amplified from RNA transcripts. HTBI primers primed a first-round RT-PCR, and a second-round multiplex PCR followed. TCRdb analysed the multiplex PCR reads with MiXCR anew, one entry per CDR3 protein. The repertoire holds about 740,000 distinct CDR3 sequences, with roughly 41% as singletons. The specimen was peripheral blood. The receptors stem from an adult man with Graves' ophthalmopathy.

This clonotype was observed once. This chain connects TRBV25-1 to TRBJ1-2, with D perhaps matching TRBD1 (6 bases). With 2 bases removed from V and 5 bases from J, the gap between germline ends came to 12 bases. There are 14 residues in the CDR3. CDR1 is MGHDK, CDR2 SYGVNS, per germline. For the CDR3, the DNA is TGTGCCAGCAGTGAAACGGGGGCAGGATATGGCTACACCTTC. Protein product: CASSETGAGYGYTF.

The chain is built from TRBV7-6 and TRBJ2-7; the D is unclear. The V end lost 2 bases, the J end lost 7 bases, and 9 bases lay between the germline ends. Germline CDR1 reads SGHVS; CDR2 reads FNYEAQ. This CDR3 is built from 12 residues. In DNA, the CDR3 is TGTGCCAGCAGCTTAATCGCGAGGGAGCAGTACTTC. Protein product: CASSLIAREQYF.

The table lists this clonotype with a count of one. This chain uses TRBV2 with TRBJ1-3, with D possibly TRBD1 on 5 matching bases. With 6 bases removed from V and 6 bases from J, the gap between germline ends came to 12 bases. This CDR3 region has 13 residues. CDR1 is SNHLY, CDR2 FYNNEI, per germline. DNA of the CDR3: TGTGCCAGCAGCCGCGGGGGGGAAAACACCATATATTTT. Translated, it gives CASSRGGENTIYF.

This clonotype was found a few times. This CDR3 is CASSPQGITSETQYF. CDR3 DNA: TGTGCCAGCAGCCCGCAAGGAATTACCAGCGAGACCCAGTACTTC. The genes are TRBV7-9 and TRBJ2-5; D not certain. CDR1 SEHNR and CDR2 FQNEAQ come from the germline V gene (reference sequence). The length of the CDR3 is 15 residues. V was cut by 5 bases and J by 5 bases, with 18 bases left in between.

V gene TRBV20-1 combines with J gene TRBJ1-6; D is uncertain. Trimming cost V 2 bases and J 10 bases, with 9 bases left between them. Germline V gene data show CDR1 as DFQATT and CDR2 as SNEGSKA (reference sequence). The CDR3 totals 12 residues. The CDR3 bases are TGCAGTGCTAGATCCCCGGACTCACCCCTCCACTTT. This translates into CSARSPDSPLHF.

The rearrangement joins TRBV2 to TRBJ1-1; TRBD1 might be the D (6 bases). Deletions cut 3 bases from V and 5 bases from J, with 16 bases between. CDR3 length: 15 residues. Germline CDR1 and CDR2: SNHLY and FYNNEI. CDR3 protein: CASSDNSGAGTEAFF. DNA for the CDR3: TGTGCCAGCAGTGATAATTCGGGGGCTGGTACTGAAGCTTTCTTT.

Note on this clonotype: Just one base apart from a much larger clone, this may be a read error. This chain uses TRBV10-3 with TRBJ1-6, with D unresolved. The CDR3 runs 14 residues. The V and J ends lost 6 bases and 9 bases respectively, with 15 bases between them. Germline CDR1 is ENHRY and CDR2 is SYGVKD. CDR3 sequence: CAISAQDWSSPLHF. DNA for the CDR3: TGTGCCATCAGCGCCCAGGATTGGAGTTCACCCCTCCACTTT.

This clonotype was counted a single time. The chain combines TRBV3-1 with TRBJ2-7, with D possibly being TRBD1 or TRBD2 (5 bases each). V lost 3 bases, J lost 4 bases, and 13 bases lay in between. Germline-derived CDR1 and CDR2 are LGHDT and YNNKEL (reference sequence). The CDR3 is 14 residues long. CDR3 amino acids: CASSQGIGEYEQYF. CDR3 coding DNA: TGTGCCAGCAGCCAGGGGATAGGGGAGTACGAGCAGTACTTC.

This clonotype was found a few times. This rearrangement joins TRBV2 to TRBJ2-5, with D possibly matching TRBD1 (6 bases). The germline V gene has CDR1 SNHLY and CDR2 FYNNEI. CDR3 length equals 18 residues. V gave up 1 base and J gave up 5 bases, with 23 bases separating them. The CDR3 DNA follows: TGTGCCAGCAGTGAAGATCCCCCTCTAGCTGGGGGCAGGGAGACCCAGTACTTC. It is translated as CASSEDPPLAGGRETQYF. Together with reference TRBV2 and TRBJ2-5, the CDR3 gives the full variable domain: EPEVTQTPSHQVTQMGQEVILRCVPISNHLYFYWYRQILGQKVEFLVSFYNNEISEKSEIFDDQFSVERPDGSNFTLKIRSTKLEDSAMYFCASSEDPPLAGGRETQYFGPGTRLLVL.

On this clonotype itself: Since no conserved phenylalanine or tryptophan closes the CDR3, a read error is the likely cause. The CDR3 region is CSANRQGNYGYTY. The CDR3 DNA reads TGCAGTGCCAATAGACAGGGAAACTATGGCTACACCTAC. The chain joins TRBV20-1 to TRBJ1-2; 7 nucleotides agree with TRBD1. The length of the CDR3 is 13 residues. Germline trimming cut 6 bases from V and 2 bases from J; bases unmatched to any gene: 6. CDR1 and CDR2 (germline): DFQATT, SNEGSKA (reference sequence).

In its sample, this clonotype was seen many times. The chain uses TRBV7-8 and TRBJ1-6; D is possibly TRBD1 (5 bases). Germline values: CDR1 SGHVS, CDR2 FQNEAQ. The V end was cut by 5 bases, the J end by 12 bases, with 14 bases between. This CDR3 has 13 amino acids. The chain's CDR3 is CASSPGTALPLHF. DNA for the CDR3: TGTGCCAGCAGCCCCGGGACCGCTCTACCCCTCCACTTT.

Ten or more counts support this clonotype. The chain is built from TRBV15 and TRBJ2-2, with D maybe TRBD2 (5 bases). V lost 6 bases and J lost 0, with 14 bases in between. Germline V lookup: CDR1 LNHNV, CDR2 YYDKDF (reference sequence). The CDR3 covers 16 residues. CDR3 in DNA: TGTGCCACCAGGAGAATATTCGGGACGAACACCGGGGAGCTGTTTTTT. This gives the protein CATRRIFGTNTGELFF.